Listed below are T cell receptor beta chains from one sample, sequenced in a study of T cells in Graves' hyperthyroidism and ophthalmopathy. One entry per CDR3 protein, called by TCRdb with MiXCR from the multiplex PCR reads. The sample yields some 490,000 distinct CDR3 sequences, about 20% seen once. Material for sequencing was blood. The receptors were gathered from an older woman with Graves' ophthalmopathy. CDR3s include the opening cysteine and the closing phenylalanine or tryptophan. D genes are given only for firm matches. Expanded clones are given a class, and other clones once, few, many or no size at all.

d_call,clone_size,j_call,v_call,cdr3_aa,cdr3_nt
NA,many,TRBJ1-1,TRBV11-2,CASSWSGSEAFF,TGTGCCAGCAGCTGGTCCGGGTCTGAAGCTTTCTTT
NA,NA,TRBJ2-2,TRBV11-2,CASSPLERFWTGELFF,TGTGCCAGCAGCCCCCTGGAGCGGTTTTGGACCGGGGAGCTGTTTTTT
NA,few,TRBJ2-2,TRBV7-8,CASSLAAANTGELFF,TGTGCCAGCAGCTTAGCGGCAGCGAACACCGGGGAGCTGTTTTTT
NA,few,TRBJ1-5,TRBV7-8,CASSFSRGMYSNQPQHF,TGTGCCAGCAGCTTTAGTCGGGGCATGTATAGCAATCAGCCCCAGCATTTT
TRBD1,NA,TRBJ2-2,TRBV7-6,CATRRDRASGELFF,TGTGCCACCCGCCGGGACAGGGCCTCCGGGGAGCTGTTTTTT
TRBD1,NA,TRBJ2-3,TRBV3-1,CATMAGTGKSDTQYF,TGTGCCACCATGGCCGGGACAGGGAAAAGTGATACGCAGTATTTT
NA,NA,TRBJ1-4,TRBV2,CASILGGRANEKLFF,TGTGCCAGCATTCTGGGGGGCCGAGCTAATGAAAAACTGTTTTTT
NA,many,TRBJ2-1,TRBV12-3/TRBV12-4,CASSSSLASQFF,TGTGCCAGCAGTTCGTCACTAGCTTCTCAGTTCTTC
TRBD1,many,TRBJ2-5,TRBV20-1,CSPDRGRSGQETQYF,TGCAGTCCGGACAGGGGGCGGTCGGGGCAAGAGACCCAGTACTTC
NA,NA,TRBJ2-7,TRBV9,CASSVYPRDEQYF,TGTGCCAGCAGCGTTTATCCGAGGGACGAGCAGTACTTC
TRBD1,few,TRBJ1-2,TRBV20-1,CSAGGTGGDGYTF,TGCAGTGCCGGAGGGACAGGGGGGGATGGCTACACCTTC
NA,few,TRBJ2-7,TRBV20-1,CSANTYEQYF,TGCAGTGCGAACACCTACGAGCAGTACTTC
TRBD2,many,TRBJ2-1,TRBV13,CASSISGGYNEQFF,TGTGCCAGCAGCATTAGCGGGGGTTACAATGAGCAGTTCTTC
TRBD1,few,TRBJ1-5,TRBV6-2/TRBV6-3,CASSPRTGVKSNQPQHF,TGTGCCAGCAGTCCTAGGACAGGGGTCAAAAGCAATCAGCCCCAGCATTTT
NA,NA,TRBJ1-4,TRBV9,CASSEIGGKLFF,TGTGCCAGCAGCGAGATAGGGGGAAAACTGTTTTTT
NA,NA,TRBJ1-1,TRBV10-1,CASSGFGGEGKVMRTEAFF,TGCGCCAGCAGTGGCTTTGGGGGTGAGGGCAAAGTTATGAGGACTGAAGCTTTCTTT
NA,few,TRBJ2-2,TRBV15,CATNRRATGELFF,TGTGCCACCAATCGACGCGCCACTGGGGAGCTGTTTTTT
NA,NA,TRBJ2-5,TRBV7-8,CASEWGPTPETQYF,TGTGCCAGCGAATGGGGGCCCACACCAGAGACCCAGTACTTC
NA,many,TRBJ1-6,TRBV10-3,CAILGGTNSPLHF,TGTGCCATCCTTGGCGGGACTAATTCACCCCTCCACTTT
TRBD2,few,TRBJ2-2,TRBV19,CASSTSGDTGELFF,TGTGCCAGTTCGACTAGCGGAGACACCGGGGAGCTGTTTTTT
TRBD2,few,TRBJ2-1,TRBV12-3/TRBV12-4,CASSPNAGAYNEQFF,TGTGCCAGCAGTCCCAACGCGGGAGCCTACAATGAGCAGTTCTTC
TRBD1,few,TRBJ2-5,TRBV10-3,CAISGTGRETQYF,TGTGCCATCAGTGGGACAGGGCGAGAGACCCAGTACTTC
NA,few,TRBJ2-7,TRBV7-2,CASSLFTLATSYEQYF,TGTGCCAGCAGCTTATTCACCCTAGCGACCTCCTACGAGCAGTACTTC
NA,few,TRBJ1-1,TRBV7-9,CASSSDFTEAFF,TGTGCCAGCAGCTCGGATTTCACTGAAGCTTTCTTT
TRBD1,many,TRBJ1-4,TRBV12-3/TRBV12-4,CASSYRGRGEKLFF,TGTGCCAGCAGCTACAGGGGGCGCGGTGAAAAACTGTTTTTT
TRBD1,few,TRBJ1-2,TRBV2,CASKWTGGYGYTF,TGTGCCAGCAAATGGACAGGGGGCTATGGCTACACCTTC
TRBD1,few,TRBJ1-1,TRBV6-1,CASRPKAGGAEAFF,TGTGCCAGCAGGCCAAAAGCAGGGGGGGCTGAAGCTTTCTTT
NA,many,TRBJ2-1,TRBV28,CASSLGEQFF,TGTGCCAGCAGTTTAGGTGAGCAGTTCTTC
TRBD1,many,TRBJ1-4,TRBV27,CASSHTGGKLFF,TGTGCCAGCAGCCATACAGGGGGCAAACTGTTTTTT
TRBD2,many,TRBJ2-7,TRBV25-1,CASSASGYVYEQYF,TGTGCCAGCAGTGCTAGCGGTTACGTCTACGAGCAGTACTTC
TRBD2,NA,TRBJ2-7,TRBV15,CATSGIAGEQYF,TGTGCCACCAGCGGGATAGCGGGAGAGCAGTACTTC
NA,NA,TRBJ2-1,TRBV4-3,CASSQEGFVLEQFF,TGCGCCAGCAGCCAAGAGGGGTTCGTCCTGGAGCAGTTCTTC
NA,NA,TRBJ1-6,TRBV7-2,CASSLIGSPGLSPLHF,TGTGCCAGCAGCTTAATCGGGTCTCCGGGGCTTTCACCCCTCCACTTT
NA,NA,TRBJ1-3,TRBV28,CASSSPNRSGNTIYF,TGTGCCAGCAGCTCACCCAACCGCTCTGGAAACACCATATATTTT
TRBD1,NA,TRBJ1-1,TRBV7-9,CASSLAQGGATANTEALF,TGTGCCAGCAGCTTAGCCCAGGGGGGTGCCACGGCGAACACTGAAGCTCTCTTT
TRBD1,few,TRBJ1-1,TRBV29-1,CSGAWRGQDTEAFF,TGCAGCGGGGCCTGGAGAGGACAGGACACTGAAGCTTTCTTT
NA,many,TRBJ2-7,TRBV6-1,CASRRPPGQGGEQYF,TGTGCCAGCAGAAGACCCCCGGGACAAGGGGGCGAGCAGTACTTC
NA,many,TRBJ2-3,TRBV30,CAWGKGDTQYF,TGTGCCTGGGGGAAGGGAGATACGCAGTATTTT
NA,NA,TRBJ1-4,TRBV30,CAWSIRGRRNEKLFF,TGTGCCTGGAGTATCCGGGGGCGGAGGAATGAAAAACTGTTTTTT
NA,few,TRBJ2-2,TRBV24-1,CATSDLGGPNTGELFF,TGTGCCACCAGTGATTTGGGCGGACCGAACACCGGGGAGCTGTTTTTT
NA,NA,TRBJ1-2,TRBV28,CASISGGGYGYTF,TGTGCCAGCATTTCCGGGGGGGGCTATGGCTACACCTTC
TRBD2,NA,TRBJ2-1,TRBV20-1,CSARDVSGSSNEQFF,TGCAGTGCTAGAGACGTTAGCGGGAGCTCGAATGAGCAGTTCTTC
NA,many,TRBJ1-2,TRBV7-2,CASSSNRDGYTF,TGTGCCAGCAGCTCCAACAGGGACGGCTACACCTTC
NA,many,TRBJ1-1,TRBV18,CASSPDTNTEAFF,TGTGCCAGCAGCCCCGACACGAACACTGAAGCTTTCTTT
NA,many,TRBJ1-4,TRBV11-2,CASSFGGTPTNEKLFF,TGTGCCAGCAGCTTCGGGGGGACTCCAACTAATGAAAAACTGTTTTTT
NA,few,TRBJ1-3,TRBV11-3,CASSLTVNLAGAGNTIYF,TGTGCCAGCAGCTTAACAGTTAACTTGGCGGGGGCTGGAAACACCATATATTTT
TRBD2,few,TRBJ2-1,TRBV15,CATSRGVSGSRDEQFF,TGTGCCACCAGCAGAGGGGTTAGCGGGAGCCGTGATGAGCAGTTCTTC
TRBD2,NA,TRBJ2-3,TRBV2,CASSGLAGEYTQYF,TGTGCCAGCAGTGGACTAGCGGGAGAGTATACGCAGTATTTT
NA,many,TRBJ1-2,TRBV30,CAWSPQASYGYTF,TGTGCCTGGAGCCCACAGGCCTCCTATGGCTACACCTTC
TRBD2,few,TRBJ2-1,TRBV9,CASSVGAGGGEQFF,TGTGCCAGCAGCGTAGGGGCGGGAGGGGGTGAGCAGTTCTTC
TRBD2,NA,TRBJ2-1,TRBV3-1,CASSLRLAGGSNEQFF,TGTGCCAGCAGCTTACGACTAGCGGGAGGGTCCAATGAGCAGTTCTTC